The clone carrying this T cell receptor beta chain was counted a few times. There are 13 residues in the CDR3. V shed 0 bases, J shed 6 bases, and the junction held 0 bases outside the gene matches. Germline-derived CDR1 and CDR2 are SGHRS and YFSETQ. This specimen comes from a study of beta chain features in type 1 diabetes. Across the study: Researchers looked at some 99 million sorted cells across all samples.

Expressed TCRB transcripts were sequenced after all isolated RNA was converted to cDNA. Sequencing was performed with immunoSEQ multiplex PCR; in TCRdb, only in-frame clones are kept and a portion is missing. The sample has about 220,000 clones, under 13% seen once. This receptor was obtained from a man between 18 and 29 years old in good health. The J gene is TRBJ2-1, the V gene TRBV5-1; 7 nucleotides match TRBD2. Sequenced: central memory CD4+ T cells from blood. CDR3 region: CASSLGLANEQFF. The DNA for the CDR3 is TGCGCCAGCAGCTTGGGACTAGCCAATGAGCAGTTCTTC.